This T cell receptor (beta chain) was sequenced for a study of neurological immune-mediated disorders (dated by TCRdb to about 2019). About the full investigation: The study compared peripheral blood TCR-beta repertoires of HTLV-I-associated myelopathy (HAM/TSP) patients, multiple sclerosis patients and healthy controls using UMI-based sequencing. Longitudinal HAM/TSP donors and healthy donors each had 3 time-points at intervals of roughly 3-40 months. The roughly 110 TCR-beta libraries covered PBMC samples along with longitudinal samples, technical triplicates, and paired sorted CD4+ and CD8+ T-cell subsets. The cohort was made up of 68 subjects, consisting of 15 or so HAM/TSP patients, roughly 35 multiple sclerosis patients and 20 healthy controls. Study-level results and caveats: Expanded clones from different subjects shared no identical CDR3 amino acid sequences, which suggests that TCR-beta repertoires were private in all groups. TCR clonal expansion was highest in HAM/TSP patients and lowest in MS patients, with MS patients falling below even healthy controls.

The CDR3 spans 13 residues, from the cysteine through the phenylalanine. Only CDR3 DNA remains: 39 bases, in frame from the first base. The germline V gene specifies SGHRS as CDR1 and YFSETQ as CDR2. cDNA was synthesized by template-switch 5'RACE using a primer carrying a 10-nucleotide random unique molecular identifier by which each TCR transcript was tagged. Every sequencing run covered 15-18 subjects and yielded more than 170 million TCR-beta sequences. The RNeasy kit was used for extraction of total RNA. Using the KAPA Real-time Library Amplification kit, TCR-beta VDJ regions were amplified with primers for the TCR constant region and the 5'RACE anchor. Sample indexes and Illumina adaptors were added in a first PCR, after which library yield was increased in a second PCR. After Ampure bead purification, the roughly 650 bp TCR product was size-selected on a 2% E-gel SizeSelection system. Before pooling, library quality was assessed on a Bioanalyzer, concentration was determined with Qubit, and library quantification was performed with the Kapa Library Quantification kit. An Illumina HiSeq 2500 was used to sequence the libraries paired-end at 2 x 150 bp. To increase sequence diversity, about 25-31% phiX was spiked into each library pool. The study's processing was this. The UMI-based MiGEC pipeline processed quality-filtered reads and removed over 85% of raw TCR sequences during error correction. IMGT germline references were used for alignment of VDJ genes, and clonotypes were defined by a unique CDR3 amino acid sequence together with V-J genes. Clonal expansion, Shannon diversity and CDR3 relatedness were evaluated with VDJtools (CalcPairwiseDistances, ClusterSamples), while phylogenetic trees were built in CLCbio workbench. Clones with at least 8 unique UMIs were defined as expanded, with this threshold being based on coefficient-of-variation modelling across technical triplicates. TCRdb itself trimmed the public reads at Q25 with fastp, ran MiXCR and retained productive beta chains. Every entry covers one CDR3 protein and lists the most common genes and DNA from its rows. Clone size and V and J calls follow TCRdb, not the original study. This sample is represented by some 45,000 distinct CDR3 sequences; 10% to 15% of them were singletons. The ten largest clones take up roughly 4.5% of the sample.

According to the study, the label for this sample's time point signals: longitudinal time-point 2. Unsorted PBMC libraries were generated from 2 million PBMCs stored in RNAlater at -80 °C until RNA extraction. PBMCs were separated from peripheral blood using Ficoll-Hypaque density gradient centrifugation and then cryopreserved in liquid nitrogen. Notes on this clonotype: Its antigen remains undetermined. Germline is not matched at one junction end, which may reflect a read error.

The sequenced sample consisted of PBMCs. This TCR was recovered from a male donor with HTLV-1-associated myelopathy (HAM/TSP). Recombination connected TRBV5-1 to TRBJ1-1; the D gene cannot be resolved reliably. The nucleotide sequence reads TGCGCCAGCGTCGCATTTGGGGAGAATGAAGTTTTCTTT. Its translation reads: CASVAFGENEVFF.